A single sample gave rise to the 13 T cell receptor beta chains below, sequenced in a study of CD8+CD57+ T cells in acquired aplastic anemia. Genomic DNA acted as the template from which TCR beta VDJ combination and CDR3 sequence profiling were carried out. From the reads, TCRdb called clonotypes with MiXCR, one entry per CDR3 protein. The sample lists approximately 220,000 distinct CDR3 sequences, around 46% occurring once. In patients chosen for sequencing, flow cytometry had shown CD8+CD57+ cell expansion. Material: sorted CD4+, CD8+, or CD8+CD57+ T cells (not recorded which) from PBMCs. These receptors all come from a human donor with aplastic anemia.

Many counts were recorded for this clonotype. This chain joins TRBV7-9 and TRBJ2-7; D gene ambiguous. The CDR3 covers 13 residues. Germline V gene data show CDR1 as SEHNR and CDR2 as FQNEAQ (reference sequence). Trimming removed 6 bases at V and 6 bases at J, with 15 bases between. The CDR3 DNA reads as TGTGCCAGCAGAAAGGATAGTCTTGGCGAGCAGTACTTC. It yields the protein CASRKDSLGEQYF.

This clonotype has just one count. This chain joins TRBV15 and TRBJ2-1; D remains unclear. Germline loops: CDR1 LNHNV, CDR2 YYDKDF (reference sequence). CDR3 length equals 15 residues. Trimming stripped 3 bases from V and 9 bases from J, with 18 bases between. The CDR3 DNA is TGTGCCACCAGCAGTGAGTCGACGGGCGTGCTTGAGCAGTTCTTC. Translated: CATSSESTGVLEQFF.

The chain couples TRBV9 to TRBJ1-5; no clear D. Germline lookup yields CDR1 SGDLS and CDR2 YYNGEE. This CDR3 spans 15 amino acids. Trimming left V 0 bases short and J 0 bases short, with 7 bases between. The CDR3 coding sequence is TGTGCCAGCAGCGTAGGTCAGGATAGCAATCAGCCCCAGCATTTT. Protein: CASSVGQDSNQPQHF.

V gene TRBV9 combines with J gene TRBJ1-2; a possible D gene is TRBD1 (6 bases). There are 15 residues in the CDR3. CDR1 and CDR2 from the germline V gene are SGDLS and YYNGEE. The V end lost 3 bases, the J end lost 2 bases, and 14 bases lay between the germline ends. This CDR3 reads CASSGRDIRNYGYTF. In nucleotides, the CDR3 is TGTGCCAGCAGCGGCAGGGACATTCGAAACTATGGCTACACCTTC.

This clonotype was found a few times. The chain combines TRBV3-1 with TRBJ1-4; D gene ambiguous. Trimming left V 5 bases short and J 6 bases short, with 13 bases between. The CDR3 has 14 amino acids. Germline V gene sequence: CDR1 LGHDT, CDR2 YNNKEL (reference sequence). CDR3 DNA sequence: TGTGCCAGCAGCGCCAGGTGGGTGCATGAAAAACTGTTTTTT. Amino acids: CASSARWVHEKLFF.

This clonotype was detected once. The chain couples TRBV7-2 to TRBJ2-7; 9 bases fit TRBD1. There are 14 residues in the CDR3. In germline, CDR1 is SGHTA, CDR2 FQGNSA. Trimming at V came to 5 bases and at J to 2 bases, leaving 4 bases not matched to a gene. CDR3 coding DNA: TGTGCCAGCAGCAAGGGACAGGGCCCCTACGAGCAGTACTTC. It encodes CASSKGQGPYEQYF.

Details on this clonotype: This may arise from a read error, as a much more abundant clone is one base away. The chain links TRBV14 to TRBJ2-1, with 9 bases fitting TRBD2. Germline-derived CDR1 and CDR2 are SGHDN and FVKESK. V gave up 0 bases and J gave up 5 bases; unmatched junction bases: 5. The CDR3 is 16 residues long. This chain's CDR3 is CASSQDASGTDNEQFF. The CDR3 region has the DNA TGTGCCAGCAGCCAAGATGCTAGCGGGACCGACAATGAGCAGTTCTTC.

DNA of the CDR3: TGTGCCAGCACCCCCGTGACAGGGGTGCAGTACTTC. Translating gives CASTPVTGVQYF. The V and J genes are TRBV25-1 and TRBJ2-7; TRBD1 agrees at 8 bases. The germline CDR1 and CDR2 sequences are MGHDK and SYGVNS. CDR3 size: 12 residues. With 7 bases clipped from V and 9 bases from J, the junction kept 8 bases outside the gene matches.

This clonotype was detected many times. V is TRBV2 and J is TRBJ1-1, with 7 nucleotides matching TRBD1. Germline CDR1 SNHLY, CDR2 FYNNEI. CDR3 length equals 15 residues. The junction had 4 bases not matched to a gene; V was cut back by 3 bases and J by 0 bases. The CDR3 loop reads CASSEGQPMNTEAFF. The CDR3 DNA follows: TGTGCCAGCAGTGAGGGACAGCCCATGAACACTGAAGCTTTCTTT. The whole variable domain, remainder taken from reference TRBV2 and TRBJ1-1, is EPEVTQTPSHQVTQMGQEVILRCVPISNHLYFYWYRQILGQKVEFLVSFYNNEISEKSEIFDDQFSVERPDGSNFTLKIRSTKLEDSAMYFCASSEGQPMNTEAFFGQGTRLTVV.

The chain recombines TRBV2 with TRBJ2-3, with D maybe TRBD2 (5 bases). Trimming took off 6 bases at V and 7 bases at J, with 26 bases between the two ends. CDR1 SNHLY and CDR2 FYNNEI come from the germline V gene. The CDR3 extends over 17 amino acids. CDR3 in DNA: TGTGCCAGCAGCGGTCTGGTGCCAACGAAGAGGGTTCATACGCAGTATTTT. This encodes CASSGLVPTKRVHTQYF.

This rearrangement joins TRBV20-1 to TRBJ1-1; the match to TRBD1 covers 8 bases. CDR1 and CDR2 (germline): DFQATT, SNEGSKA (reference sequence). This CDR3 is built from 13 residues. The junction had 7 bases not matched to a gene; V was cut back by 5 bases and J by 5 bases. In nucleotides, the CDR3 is TGCAGTGCTCTCAGGGGGCTGGGGACTGAAGCTTTCTTT. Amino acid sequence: CSALRGLGTEAFF.

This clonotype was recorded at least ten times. The CDR3 here is CASSFTGLAGELGEQYF. DNA of the CDR3: TGCGCCAGCAGCTTCACGGGACTAGCGGGGGAACTCGGCGAGCAGTACTTC. The chain carries TRBV5-1 and TRBJ2-7, with 14 bases aligning to TRBD2. CDR1 and CDR2 from the germline V gene are SGHRS and YFSETQ. Trimming removed 2 bases from V and 6 bases from J; junction bases left unmatched: 10. This CDR3 region has 17 residues.

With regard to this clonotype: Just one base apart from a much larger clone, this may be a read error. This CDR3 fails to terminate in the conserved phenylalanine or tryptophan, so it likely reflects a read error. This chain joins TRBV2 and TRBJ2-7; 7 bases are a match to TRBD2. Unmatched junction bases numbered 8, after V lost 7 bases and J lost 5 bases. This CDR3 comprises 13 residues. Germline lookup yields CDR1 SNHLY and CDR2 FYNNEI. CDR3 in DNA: TGTGCCAGCACCCCGACTAGCCGCGACGAGCAGTACCTC. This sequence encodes CASTPTSRDEQYL.